Below are 4 T cell receptor beta chains sequenced from a single sample in a study of blood T cell repertoires in COVID-19. Here immunoSEQ multiplex PCR was the method, and the copy in TCRdb shows in-frame clones only, minus some. Of about 280,000 clones in the sample, roughly nine tenths are singletons; the top ten hold 2% to 2.5%. The material sequenced was peripheral blood. The receptors here all came from a man aged 45-65 years with acute or convalescent COVID-19.

The chain carries TRBV9 and TRBJ2-1, with 9 positions matching TRBD2. The CDR3 length is 15 residues. Germline lookup yields CDR1 SGDLS and CDR2 YYNGEE. Losses at the gene ends were 0 bases for V and 5 bases for J; bases not matched to a gene: 3. The CDR3 DNA reads as TGTGCCAGCAGCGTAGAGAGCGGGGGGAACAATGAGCAGTTCTTC. Translating gives CASSVESGGNNEQFF.

The chain combines TRBV5-1 with TRBJ2-2, with 12 bases matching TRBD2. Germline V gene data show CDR1 as SGHRS and CDR2 as YFSETQ. The V segment lost 3 bases and the J segment 5 bases; nucleotides outside the gene matches: 5. The CDR3 extends over 16 amino acids. For the CDR3, the DNA is TGCGCCAGCAGCTCCTCTAGCGGGGGGGCTACCGGGGAGCTGTTTTTT. It translates to CASSSSSGGATGELFF.

J is TRBJ2-3 and V is TRBV11-2, with TRBD1 as a possible D gene (5 bases). V was cut by 2 bases and J by 0 bases, with 12 bases left in between. The CDR3 length is 16 residues. Germline V CDR1 and CDR2: SGHAT, FQNNGV. The CDR3 sequence is CASSLSDSPSTDTQYF. DNA for the CDR3: TGTGCCAGCAGCTTATCAGACAGCCCTAGCACAGATACGCAGTATTTT.

V and J are TRBV18 and TRBJ1-1; D is unclear. This CDR3 has 19 residues. Germline assignment: CDR1 KGHSH and CDR2 LQKENI. Trimming took 5 bases from V and 3 from J, leaving 28 bases between them. CDR3 nucleotide sequence: TGTGCCAGCTCAACATACCCTGGGCAGAGCGGGTCGCGAGACACTGAAGCTTTCTTT. It encodes CASSTYPGQSGSRDTEAFF.